What follows are 7 T cell receptor beta chains derived from one specimen sequenced in a study of blood T cell repertoires in COVID-19. TCRdb keeps only in-frame clones here, not all; method: immunoSEQ multiplex PCR. The top ten clones hold over 40% of a sample with about 65,000 clones, roughly 80% of them seen once. The specimen was peripheral blood. These receptors were collected from a human donor in a cohort sampled during active COVID-19.

This rearrangement joins TRBV5-6 to TRBJ2-3, with 10 bases identical to TRBD1. Looked up from germline, CDR1 is SGHDT and CDR2 is YYEEEE. There are 15 residues in the CDR3. The V and J ends lost 4 bases and 2 bases, in that order; junction bases with no gene match: 4. The CDR3 region is CASSAGTGVTDTQYF. The CDR3 DNA follows: TGTGCCAGCAGCGCCGGGACAGGGGTCACAGATACGCAGTATTTT.

The rearrangement uses TRBV13 and TRBJ1-5; the match to TRBD1 covers 7 bases. Trimming cost V 4 bases and J 8 bases; bases outside gene matches: 8. This CDR3 has 14 residues. Germline V CDR1 and CDR2: PRHDT, FYEKMQ (reference sequence). The CDR3 bases are TGTGCCAGCAGCTCCAACAGGGGAAGGGAGCCCCAGCATTTT. Translated, it gives CASSSNRGREPQHF. The full variable domain, completed using reference TRBV13 and TRBJ1-5, is AAGVIQSPRHLIKEKRETATLKCYPIPRHDTVYWYQQGPGQDPQFLISFYEKMQSDKGSIPDRFSAQQFSDYHSELNMSSLELGDSALYFCASSSNRGREPQHFGDGTRLSIL.

The V gene is TRBV4-1, the J gene TRBJ2-7, with TRBD2 matching over 8 bases. Per the germline V gene, CDR1 is MGHRA and CDR2 is YSYEKL. J gave up 1 base and V 0 bases, and 2 bases lay outside the gene matches. This CDR3 has 15 residues. CDR3 residues: CASSQERGVSYEQYF. The CDR3 DNA sequence: TGCGCCAGCAGCCAAGAGCGGGGGGTATCCTACGAGCAGTACTTC.

The gene calls are TRBV18 and TRBJ1-2, with D uncertain. Per germline, CDR1 KGHSH and CDR2 LQKENI. The CDR3 covers 13 residues. V was clipped by 2 bases and J by 3 bases, with 7 bases between them. The CDR3 DNA sequence: TGTGCCAGCTCACCATCATTAGACTATGGCTACACCTTC. This translates into CASSPSLDYGYTF.

The chain couples TRBV4-1 to TRBJ1-2; tentative D call: TRBD1 (6 bases). This CDR3 has 16 residues. Per the germline V gene, CDR1 is MGHRA and CDR2 is YSYEKL. Trimming stripped 0 bases from V and 4 bases from J, with 15 bases between. The CDR3 region is CASSQDAGAKVYGYTF. CDR3 DNA sequence: TGCGCCAGCAGCCAAGATGCAGGGGCGAAAGTCTATGGCTACACCTTC.

The CDR3 DNA reads TGTGCCTGGAGTGTAAGGGGTAATTCACCCCTCCACTTT. Protein product: CAWSVRGNSPLHF. The chain is built from TRBV30 and TRBJ1-6; D may be TRBD1 (5 bases). V dropped 0 bases and J dropped 6 bases, with 6 bases sitting between them. CDR3 length: 13 residues. Germline V gene lookup returns CDR1 GTSNPN and CDR2 SVGIG (reference sequence).

A single count supports this clone. The chain combines TRBV19 with TRBJ2-7, with 8 nucleotides matching TRBD2. CDR3 size: 12 residues. The V gene end was trimmed by 2 bases and the J gene end by 8 bases; junction bases not matched to a gene: 2. Germline V lookup: CDR1 LNHDA, CDR2 SQIVND (reference sequence). The CDR3 nucleotides are TGTGCCAGTAGTATACGGGGGGGGAAGCAGTACTTC. It codes for CASSIRGGKQYF. The variable domain in full, with the rest retrieved from reference TRBV19 and TRBJ2-7, is DGGITQSPKYLFRKEGQNVTLSCEQNLNHDAMYWYRQDPGQGLRLIYYSQIVNDFQKGDIAEGYSVSREKKESFPLTVTSAQKNPTAFYLCASSIRGGKQYFGPGTRLTVT.